This T cell receptor beta chain stems from a study of chemoradiotherapy in HPV16-positive cancers. Whole-study context: Functional T-cell assays on two HPV16-positive patients' cells defined candidate HPV-specific clones and common TCR motifs. Broader study findings: During treatment, candidate HPV-specific clones and E7-related motifs expanded in tumor. In HPV16-positive patients, HPV-responsive T-cell expansion tracked better recurrence-free survival.

Over chemoradiotherapy, repertoires were sampled more than once. Libraries were prepared by immunoSEQ multiplex PCR; TCRdb keeps only in-frame clonotypes and omits some of them. The sample yields approximately 12,000 clones, 77% seen once. For this clone: Antigen: not known.

The V end lost 6 bases, the J end lost 7 bases, and 13 bases lay between the germline ends. The CDR3 is made up of 13 amino acids. Germline CDR1 is WNHNN and CDR2 is SYGVQD (reference sequence). The gene calls are TRBV10-1 and TRBJ2-1; no definite D call. The receptor was isolated from a human donor with HPV-associated anogenital cancer. This sample was obtained from a patient who underwent chemoradiotherapy. The CDR3 bases are TGCGCCAGCAGGGCTCTCCTGGGGAATGAGCAGTTCTTC. Its translation is CASRALLGNEQFF.